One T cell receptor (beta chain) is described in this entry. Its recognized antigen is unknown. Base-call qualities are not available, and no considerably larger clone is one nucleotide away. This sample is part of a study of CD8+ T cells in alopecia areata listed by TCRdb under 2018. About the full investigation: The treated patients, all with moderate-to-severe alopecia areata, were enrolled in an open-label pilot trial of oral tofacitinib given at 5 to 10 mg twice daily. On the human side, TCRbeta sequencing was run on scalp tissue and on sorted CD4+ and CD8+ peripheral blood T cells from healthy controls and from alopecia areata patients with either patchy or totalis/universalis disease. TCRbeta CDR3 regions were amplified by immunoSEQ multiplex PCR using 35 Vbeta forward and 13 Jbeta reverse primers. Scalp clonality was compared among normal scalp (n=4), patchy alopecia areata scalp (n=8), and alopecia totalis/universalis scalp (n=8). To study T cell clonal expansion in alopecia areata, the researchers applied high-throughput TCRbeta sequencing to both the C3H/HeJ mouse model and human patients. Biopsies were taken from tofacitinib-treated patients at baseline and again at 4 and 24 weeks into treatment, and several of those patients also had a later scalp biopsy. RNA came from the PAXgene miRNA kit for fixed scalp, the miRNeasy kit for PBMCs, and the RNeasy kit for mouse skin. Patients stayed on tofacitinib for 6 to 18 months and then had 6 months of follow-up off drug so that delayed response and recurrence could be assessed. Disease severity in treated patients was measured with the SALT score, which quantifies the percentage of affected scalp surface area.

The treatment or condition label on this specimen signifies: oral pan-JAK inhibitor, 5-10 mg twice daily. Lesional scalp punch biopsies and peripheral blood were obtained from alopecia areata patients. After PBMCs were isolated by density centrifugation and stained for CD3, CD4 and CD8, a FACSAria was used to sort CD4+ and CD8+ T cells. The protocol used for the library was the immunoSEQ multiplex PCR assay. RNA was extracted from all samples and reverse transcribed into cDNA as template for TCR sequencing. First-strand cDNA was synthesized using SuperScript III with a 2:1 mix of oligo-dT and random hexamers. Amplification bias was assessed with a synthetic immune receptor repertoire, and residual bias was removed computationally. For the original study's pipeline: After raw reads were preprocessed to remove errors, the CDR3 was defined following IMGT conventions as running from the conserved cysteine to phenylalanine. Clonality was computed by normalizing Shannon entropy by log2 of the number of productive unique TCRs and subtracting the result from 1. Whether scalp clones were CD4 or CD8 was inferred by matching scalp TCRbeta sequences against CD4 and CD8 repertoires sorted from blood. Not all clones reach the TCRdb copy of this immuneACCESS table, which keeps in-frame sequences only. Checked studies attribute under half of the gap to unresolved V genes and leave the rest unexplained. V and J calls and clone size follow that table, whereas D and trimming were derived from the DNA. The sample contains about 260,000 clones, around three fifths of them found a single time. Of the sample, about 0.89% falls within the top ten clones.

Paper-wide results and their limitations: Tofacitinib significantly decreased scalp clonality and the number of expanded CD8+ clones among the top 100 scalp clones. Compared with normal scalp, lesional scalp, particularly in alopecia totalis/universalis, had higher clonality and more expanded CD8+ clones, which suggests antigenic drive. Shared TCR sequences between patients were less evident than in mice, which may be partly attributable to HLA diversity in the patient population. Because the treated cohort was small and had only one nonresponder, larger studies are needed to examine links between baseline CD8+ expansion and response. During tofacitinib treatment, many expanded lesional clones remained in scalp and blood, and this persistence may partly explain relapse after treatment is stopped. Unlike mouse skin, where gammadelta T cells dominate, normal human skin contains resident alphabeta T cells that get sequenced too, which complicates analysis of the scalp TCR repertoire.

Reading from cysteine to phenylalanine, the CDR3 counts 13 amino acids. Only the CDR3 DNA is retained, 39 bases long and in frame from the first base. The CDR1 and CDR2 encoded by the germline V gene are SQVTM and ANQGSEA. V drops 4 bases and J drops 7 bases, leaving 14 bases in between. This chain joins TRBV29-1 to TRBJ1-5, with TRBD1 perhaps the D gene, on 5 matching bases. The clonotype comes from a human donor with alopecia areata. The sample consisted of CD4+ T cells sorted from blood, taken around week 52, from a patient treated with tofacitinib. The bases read TGCAGCGTTGTGTGGGGGGTAGACCAGCCCCAGCATTTT. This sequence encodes CSVVWGVDQPQHF.